This T cell receptor (beta chain) was found in a study of radiation and T cells in renal cell carcinoma. Time point indicated: baseline pretreatment blood. Treatment: 15 Gy SBRT to primary tumor, nephrectomy 4 weeks later. On this clone: The antigen remains unidentified.

Trimming pared 0 bases from V and 3 bases from J, leaving 12 bases between. Germline values: CDR1 MGHRA, CDR2 YSYEKL. This CDR3 is built from 15 residues. Study conclusions and caveats: From baseline, blood top tumor clonotypes peaked at 2 weeks post-radiation.

Here immunoSEQ multiplex PCR was the method, and the copy in TCRdb shows in-frame clones only, minus some. The sample carries approximately 120,000 clones, around 83% recorded once. Sequencing was performed on blood, taken from a patient whose treatment included radiotherapy and nephrectomy. The chain carries TRBV4-1 and TRBJ2-7; D perhaps matches TRBD1 (6 bases). This clonotype was sampled from a woman aged 60 to 75 with renal cell carcinoma. The CDR3 loop reads CASSQDRGVLYEQYF. The CDR3 nucleotides are TGCGCCAGCAGCCAAGACAGGGGAGTACTCTACGAGCAGTACTTC.